These 26 T cell receptor beta chains were all obtained from the same sample, sequenced in a study of identical twins. TCRdb re-called the 5' RACE reads with MiXCR, one entry per CDR3 protein. The sample lists more than 250,000 distinct CDR3 sequences, roughly 8.6% occurring once. Separately, the same data were catalogued under a study of yellow fever vaccine responses in identical twins.

The specimen sequenced was memory (CD45RO+) T cells sorted from blood. These receptors came from a woman between 18 and 29 years old in good health.

The chain joins TRBV6-1 to TRBJ2-5; 7 bases map to TRBD1. This CDR3 is built from 15 residues. Unmatched junction bases numbered 9, after V lost 4 bases and J lost 4 bases. The germline CDR1 and CDR2 sequences are MNHNS and SASEGT. The CDR3 here is CASSAGTAPSETQYF. The CDR3 bases are TGTGCCAGCAGTGCCGGGACAGCCCCTTCAGAGACCCAGTACTTC.

This clonotype showed up many times. The chain carries TRBV5-6 and TRBJ2-5; TRBD1 is a possible D gene (6 bases). The V end was cut by 3 bases, the J end by 1 base, with 13 bases between. Germline values: CDR1 SGHDT, CDR2 YYEEEE. The CDR3 has 15 amino acids. In DNA form, the CDR3 reads TGTGCCAGCAGCTCTTCCACAGGGACCCAAGAGACCCAGTACTTC. Its protein is CASSSSTGTQETQYF.

In this sample, this clonotype turned up a few times. The chain uses TRBV6-1 and TRBJ2-3; TRBD2 matches at 7 bases. V dropped 7 bases and J dropped 1; count of bases not matched to a gene: 8. Germline V lookup: CDR1 MNHNS, CDR2 SASEGT. The CDR3 contains 15 residues. The CDR3 coding sequence is TGTGCCAGCACCGCAGTGGGGGGGGGCACAGATACGCAGTATTTT. Translation gives CASTAVGGGTDTQYF.

This clonotype occurred many times. This chain links TRBV9 with TRBJ2-1; 9 positions match TRBD1. This CDR3 is built from 15 residues. With 4 bases clipped from V and 7 bases from J, the junction kept 9 bases outside the gene matches. CDR1 and CDR2 from the germline V gene are SGDLS and YYNGEE. In DNA, the CDR3 is TGTGCCAGCAGCTCCGGGACAGGGATAGTTAATGAGCAGTTCTTC. It is translated as CASSSGTGIVNEQFF.

The chain uses TRBV30 and TRBJ1-5, with D maybe TRBD1 (5 bases). V lost 4 bases, J lost 5 bases, and 12 bases lay in between. Germline V gene lookup returns CDR1 GTSNPN and CDR2 SVGIG (reference sequence). The CDR3 covers 13 residues. The CDR3 DNA follows: TGTGCCTGGATCGGAGGGGACGATCAGCCCCAGCATTTT. Protein product: CAWIGGDDQPQHF.

This chain uses TRBV20-1 with TRBJ2-5; a possible D gene is TRBD1 (5 bases). CDR3 length: 13 residues. V lost 2 bases and J 3 bases, leaving 10 bases between the germline ends. Per germline, CDR1 DFQATT and CDR2 SNEGSKA (reference sequence). CDR3 protein: CSARWSGKETQYF. The CDR3 region has the DNA TGCAGTGCTAGATGGTCAGGGAAAGAGACCCAGTACTTC.

In this sample, this clonotype turned up many times. V gene TRBV3-1 combines with J gene TRBJ2-5; 14 nucleotides match TRBD2. Losses at the gene ends were 4 bases for V and 5 bases for J; bases not matched to a gene: 6. The V gene's germline CDR1 is LGHDT and CDR2 YNNKEL (reference sequence). The CDR3 spans 16 residues. For the CDR3, the DNA is TGTGCCAGCAGCCTTGGACTAGCGGGGGGATGGGAGACCCAGTACTTC. Its translation is CASSLGLAGGWETQYF.

The chain has TRBV29-1 and TRBJ2-7, with D tentatively TRBD2 (6 bases). Germline V gene lookup returns CDR1 SQVTM and CDR2 ANQGSEA. V shed 2 bases and J shed 3 bases, with 17 bases lying between them. The CDR3 loop spans 15 amino acids. In DNA form, the CDR3 reads TGCAGCGTTGAAAGTGTGTCTAGCGTTAACTACGAGCAGTACTTC. It codes for CSVESVSSVNYEQYF.

This clonotype came up a few times. V usage is TRBV5-1 and J usage is TRBJ2-7, with D unclear. The germline CDR1 and CDR2 sequences are SGHRS and YFSETQ. Trimming cost V 4 bases and J 5 bases, with 13 bases left between them. The CDR3 length is 13 residues. This chain's CDR3 is CASSHSNLDEQYF. Written as DNA, the CDR3 is TGCGCCAGCAGCCACTCGAACCTGGACGAGCAGTACTTC.

This clonotype occurred many times. The chain couples TRBV28 to TRBJ2-3; TRBD2 agrees at 8 bases. Germline V gene data show CDR1 as MDHEN and CDR2 as SYDVKM. There are 19 residues in the CDR3. Trimming took 5 bases from V and 0 from J; bases not matched to a gene: 16. The CDR3: CASSPSRPWTSTSTDTQYF. The CDR3 nucleotides read TGTGCCAGCAGTCCCTCCCGTCCCTGGACTAGCACTAGCACAGATACGCAGTATTTT.

Only a few counts were recorded for this clonotype. The chain joins TRBV7-8 to TRBJ2-2; 10 bases agree with TRBD2. The CDR3 totals 15 residues. V shed 5 bases and J 4 bases; nucleotides not matched to a gene: 4. CDR1 SGHVS and CDR2 FQNEAQ come from the germline V gene. The CDR3 nucleotides read TGTGCCAGCAGCAAACGGACTAGCGGCACCGGGGAGCTGTTTTTT. Its translation is CASSKRTSGTGELFF.

The J gene is TRBJ2-2, the V gene TRBV9, with TRBD1 matching 8 bases. In germline, CDR1 is SGDLS, CDR2 YYNGEE. The CDR3 sequence is 16 residues long. The V and J ends lost 3 bases and 6 bases, in that order; junction bases with no gene match: 10. Here the CDR3 reads CASSASGGFYPGELFF. The CDR3 nucleotides are TGTGCCAGCAGCGCCTCAGGGGGCTTTTACCCCGGGGAGCTGTTTTTT.

Only a few counts were recorded for this clonotype. The rearrangement links TRBV7-9 to TRBJ2-5; perhaps TRBD1 as D (5 bases). CDR1 and CDR2 from the germline V gene are SEHNR and FQNEAQ (reference sequence). Deletions cut 4 bases from V and 2 bases from J, with 11 bases between. The CDR3 length is 14 residues. The CDR3 region is CASSWFRDQETQYF. CDR3 DNA: TGTGCCAGCAGCTGGTTCAGGGATCAAGAGACCCAGTACTTC.

Many counts were recorded for this clonotype. In nucleotides, the CDR3 is TGCGCCAGCAGTGTCAGTTCCACCGGGGAGCTGTTTTTT. Amino acid sequence: CASSVSSTGELFF. The chain recombines TRBV10-1 with TRBJ2-2; no clear D gene. V gave up 4 bases and J gave up 4 bases, with 7 bases separating them. The CDR3 spans 13 residues. CDR1 WNHNN and CDR2 SYGVQD come from the germline V gene (reference sequence).

This clonotype was recorded many times. The chain joins TRBV9 to TRBJ2-7, with 8 bases that match TRBD2. The germline V gene encodes CDR1 SGDLS and CDR2 YYNGEE. The CDR3 has 15 amino acids. The V segment lost 0 bases and the J segment 1 base; nucleotides outside the gene matches: 3. The CDR3 DNA is TGTGCCAGCAGCGTAGAAGGCGGGGGGTCCTACGAGCAGTACTTC. Encoded protein: CASSVEGGGSYEQYF.

This clonotype was counted many times. V usage is TRBV10-1 and J usage is TRBJ2-5, with 7 bases lining up with TRBD2. J lost 1 base, V lost 5 bases, and 7 bases had no gene match. This CDR3 has 15 residues. Germline V gives CDR1 WNHNN, CDR2 SYGVQD (reference sequence). The CDR3 DNA reads as TGCGCCAGCAGTAAGAGCGGGGTTATCCAAGAGACCCAGTACTTC. This gives the protein CASSKSGVIQETQYF.

The chain has TRBV2 and TRBJ2-7; 7 positions match TRBD2. J lost 11 bases, V lost 4 bases, and 8 bases had no gene match. This CDR3 has 12 amino acids. Germline CDR1 and CDR2: SNHLY and FYNNEI. The CDR3 DNA sequence: TGTGCCAGCAGTGTGGGGCTCGCGGGGGAGTACTTC. Encoded protein: CASSVGLAGEYF.

In its sample, this clonotype was seen many times. The J gene is TRBJ1-6, the V gene TRBV28; D is undetermined. This CDR3 has 14 residues. The germline V and J ends were trimmed by 6 bases and 4 bases, with 10 bases remaining between them. Germline V gives CDR1 MDHEN, CDR2 SYDVKM. The CDR3: CASSTPQYNSPLHF. For the CDR3, the DNA is TGTGCCAGCAGCACTCCCCAATATAATTCACCCCTCCACTTT.

This clonotype turned up a few times. The CDR3 DNA reads TGCAGTGCCTACACGACAGGCCGAAATAGCAATCAGCCCCAGCATTTT. It is translated as CSAYTTGRNSNQPQHF. This chain uses TRBV20-1 with TRBJ1-5; D is possibly TRBD1 (6 bases). The V gene lost 6 bases and the J gene lost 0 bases, with 18 bases spanning the gap. Germline loops: CDR1 DFQATT, CDR2 SNEGSKA (reference sequence). The CDR3 sequence is 16 residues long.

Many counts were recorded for this clonotype. The rearrangement links TRBV15 to TRBJ2-7, with D perhaps matching TRBD2 (5 bases). The germline gives CDR1 LNHNV, CDR2 YYDKDF (reference sequence). This CDR3 contains 13 residues. V lost 5 bases and J 4 bases, leaving 12 bases between the germline ends. The CDR3 region is CATSGRAIYEQYF. DNA of the CDR3: TGTGCCACCAGCGGGCGGGCTATATACGAGCAGTACTTC.

Only a few counts were recorded for this clonotype. This chain uses TRBV6-1 with TRBJ1-6, with 10 bases identical to TRBD1. Germline loops: CDR1 MNHNS, CDR2 SASEGT. Unmatched junction bases numbered 4, after V lost 0 bases and J lost 8 bases. This CDR3 has 16 amino acids. The CDR3 DNA sequence: TGTGCCAGCAGTGAAGCCCCCGGGACAGGGGATTCACCCCTCCACTTT. This encodes CASSEAPGTGDSPLHF.

This clonotype has just a few counts. CDR3 protein: CSAKTGIDGYTF. The CDR3 DNA sequence: TGCAGTGCAAAAACAGGGATCGATGGCTACACCTTC. The genes are TRBV20-1 and TRBJ1-2, with a weak D call TRBD1 (6 bases). Trimming stripped 6 bases from V and 6 bases from J, with 14 bases between. The germline V gene has CDR1 DFQATT and CDR2 SNEGSKA (reference sequence). The CDR3 runs 12 residues.

V is TRBV6-1 and J is TRBJ1-5; no clear D. Germline lookup yields CDR1 MNHNS and CDR2 SASEGT. The CDR3 sequence is 16 residues long. Trimming pared 8 bases from V and 5 bases from J, leaving 22 bases between. The CDR3 loop reads CASRWRAYLWDQPQHF. The CDR3 DNA sequence: TGTGCCAGCCGCTGGAGGGCCTATCTCTGGGATCAGCCCCAGCATTTT.

This clonotype was observed many times. The gene calls are TRBV4-2 and TRBJ1-1; D may be TRBD1 (5 bases). The CDR3 runs to 15 residues. Germline V lookup: CDR1 LGHNA, CDR2 YNFKEQ. V gave up 1 base and J gave up 1 base, with 10 bases separating them. CDR3 DNA sequence: TGTGCCAGCAGCCAAGGGGGGGAACCGAACACTGAAGCTTTCTTT. The encoded protein is CASSQGGEPNTEAFF.

The gene calls are TRBV28 and TRBJ1-5; 7 positions agree with TRBD1. Losses at the gene ends were 10 bases for V and 9 bases for J; bases not matched to a gene: 9. Looked up from germline, CDR1 is MDHEN and CDR2 is SYDVKM. The length of the CDR3 is 12 residues. CDR3 loop: CAIRTGTRPQHF. The CDR3 DNA reads TGTGCCATCCGGACAGGTACGAGGCCCCAGCATTTT.

This clonotype was counted ten times or more. The chain couples TRBV12-3 or TRBV12-4 to TRBJ2-3; a possible D gene is TRBD1 (6 bases). The CDR3 has 13 amino acids. Trimming cost V 6 bases and J 10 bases, with 17 bases left between them. CDR3 sequence reads: CASRELQGVPQYF. The CDR3 DNA follows: TGTGCCAGCAGAGAACTACAGGGTGTTCCGCAGTATTTT.